These 27 T cell receptor beta chains originate from one sample sequenced in a study of beta chain features in type 1 diabetes (dated by TCRdb to the late 2010s). The library came from the immunoSEQ multiplex PCR assay. The entire isolated RNA was reverse transcribed using the High Capacity cDNA Reverse Transcription Kit, and thus expressed TCRB transcripts were sequenced. TCRdb limited this immuneACCESS table to in-frame rearrangements with V and J called. A share of clones is missing; checked studies link under half to unresolved V genes, and the rest is unexplained. For this sample there are some 220,000 clones; about a tenth appear just once. The top ten hold over 1% of the sample. Sequenced material: central memory CD4+ T cells from blood. Every receptor here comes from a man between 18 and 35 years old in good health.

This chain joins TRBV19 and TRBJ2-5; either TRBD1 or TRBD2 may supply D (5 bases each). The CDR3 has 13 amino acids. The germline V and J ends were trimmed by 4 bases and 8 bases, with 14 bases remaining between them. Germline V lookup: CDR1 LNHDA, CDR2 SQIVND (reference sequence). CDR3 loop: CASSTRDGSTQYF. Here the CDR3 DNA reads TGTGCCAGTAGTACCAGGGACGGCTCCACCCAGTACTTC.

This clone was counted ten times or more. The same CDR3 also results from other DNA sequences found in this sample. The chain recombines TRBV7-9 with TRBJ1-5; D not resolved. CDR3 length equals 12 residues. Trimming removed 2 bases at V and 5 bases at J, with 4 bases between. Germline V gene lookup returns CDR1 SEHNR and CDR2 FQNEAQ (reference sequence). Here the CDR3 reads CASSLRDQPQHF. Here the CDR3 DNA reads TGTGCCAGCAGCTTAAGGGATCAGCCCCAGCATTTT.

This clone was seen only a few times. As DNA, the CDR3 is TGTGCCAGCAGCCTCGAAGGGGTTAGTCTTCAGTACTTC. It translates to CASSLEGVSLQYF. The V gene is TRBV11-2, the J gene TRBJ2-4; a possible D gene is TRBD1 (5 bases). The CDR3 covers 13 residues. The germline V and J ends were trimmed by 5 bases and 11 bases, with 16 bases remaining between them. Per the germline V gene, CDR1 is SGHAT and CDR2 is FQNNGV.

V is TRBV6-5 and J is TRBJ2-7, with D tentatively TRBD2 (6 bases). Germline V CDR1 and CDR2: MNHEY, SVGAGI. Deletions cut 6 bases from V and 5 bases from J, with 14 bases between. The CDR3 is 13 residues long. CDR3 nucleotides: TGTGCCAGCAGCTCCCCCGGGAGCCACGAGCAGTACTTC. Residues: CASSSPGSHEQYF.

The table lists this clone with a few counts. The CDR3 DNA reads TGCAGCATAATAGCGGGAGCAAATACCTACGAGCAGTACTTC. This translates into CSIIAGANTYEQYF. The chain employs TRBV29-1 and TRBJ2-7; 9 nucleotides match TRBD2. The CDR3 spans 14 residues. Unmatched junction bases numbered 10, after V lost 8 bases and J lost 2 bases. In germline, CDR1 is SQVTM, CDR2 ANQGSEA.

This clone was detected a few times. This chain links TRBV5-1 with TRBJ2-3; D assignment may be TRBD1 or TRBD2 (6 bases each). The CDR3 is 14 amino acids. The germline gives CDR1 SGHRS, CDR2 YFSETQ. V lost 4 bases, J lost 6 bases, and 15 bases lay in between. The CDR3 nucleotides read TGCGCCAGCAGCGAGGACAGAGGAGGGGATACGCAGTATTTT. Translating gives CASSEDRGGDTQYF.

The sample holds a few counts of this clone. The V call is TRBV7-6, the J call TRBJ2-7; D unresolved. Deletions cut 3 bases from V and 6 bases from J, with 12 bases between. From germline, CDR1 is SGHVS and CDR2 FNYEAQ. The CDR3 runs to 13 residues. CDR3 sequence (DNA): TGTGCCAGCAGCTTTCCGGCCGCGAGCGAGCAGTACTTC. It codes for CASSFPAASEQYF.

The V and J genes are TRBV5-1 and TRBJ2-7; no clear D. The CDR3 extends over 13 amino acids. Trimming removed 1 base at V and 1 base at J, with 6 bases between. Germline V gene sequence: CDR1 SGHRS, CDR2 YFSETQ. CDR3 sequence (DNA): TGCGCCAGCAGCTTGCCAGAGTCCTACGAGCAGTACTTC. This gives the protein CASSLPESYEQYF. The full variable domain, rest sourced from reference TRBV5-1 and TRBJ2-7, is KAGVTQTPRYLIKTRGQQVTLSCSPISGHRSVSWYQQTPGQGLQFLFEYFSETQRNKGNFPGRFSGRQFSNSRSEMNVSTLELGDSALYLCASSLPESYEQYFGPGTRLTVT.

This clone has just a few counts. The chain is built from TRBV29-1 and TRBJ1-5; no reliable D call. V was clipped by 5 bases and J by 2 bases, with 7 bases between them. Germline CDR1 and CDR2: SQVTM and ANQGSEA. The CDR3 is 12 residues long. The CDR3 protein is CSVREGNQPQHF. CDR3 sequence (DNA): TGCAGCGTTAGGGAGGGCAATCAGCCCCAGCATTTT.

This sequence joins TRBV6-5 and TRBJ2-7; 11 bases match TRBD2. This CDR3 is built from 16 residues. CDR1 is MNHEY and CDR2 is SVGAGI in the germline V gene. V dropped 4 bases and J dropped 6; count of bases not matched to a gene: 11. In nucleotides, the CDR3 is TGTGCCAGCAGTTGGTTAGCGGGAGGGCCAGGAAGCGAGCAGTACTTC. Its translation is CASSWLAGGPGSEQYF.

This clone was counted only a few times. The chain links TRBV4-1 to TRBJ2-1; TRBD2 aligns across 11 bases. The germline V gene encodes CDR1 MGHRA and CDR2 YSYEKL. Trimming at V came to 6 bases and at J to 0 bases, leaving 4 bases not matched to a gene. CDR3 length equals 16 residues. CDR3 protein: CASRDTSGSSYNEQFF. CDR3 DNA: TGCGCCAGCAGGGATACTAGCGGGAGCTCCTACAATGAGCAGTTCTTC.

This clone was counted between two and nine times. The chain combines TRBV29-1 with TRBJ2-1; the D is unclear. Deletions cut 3 bases from V and 8 bases from J, with 8 bases between. The CDR3 runs to 11 residues. Germline V CDR1 and CDR2: SQVTM, ANQGSEA. The CDR3 spells CSVDWSYEQFF. CDR3 nucleotide sequence: TGCAGCGTTGATTGGTCGTATGAGCAGTTCTTC.

The table lists this clone with a few counts. This sequence joins TRBV5-1 and TRBJ2-4, with D hard to call. Germline-derived CDR1 and CDR2 are SGHRS and YFSETQ. The CDR3 sequence is 14 residues long. Trimming removed 1 base at V and 0 bases at J, with 5 bases between. The CDR3 DNA reads as TGCGCCAGCAGCTTGACGATAGCCAAAAACATTCAGTACTTC. Translated, it gives CASSLTIAKNIQYF.

The chain employs TRBV30 and TRBJ2-1; 12 bases align to TRBD2. Germline CDR1 GTSNPN, CDR2 SVGIG (reference sequence). The CDR3 has 16 residues. The J segment lost 6 bases and the V segment lost 2 bases, leaving 8 bases of the junction unmatched. The CDR3 DNA is TGTGCCTGGAGTCCCGGACTAGCGGGACTTGTCAATGAGCAGTTCTTC. This sequence encodes CAWSPGLAGLVNEQFF.

This clone was seen repeatedly, ten times or more. This specimen includes other DNA sequences encoding the same CDR3. This chain links TRBV10-3 with TRBJ2-5; weak D call: TRBD1 (6 bases). Germline CDR1 reads ENHRY; CDR2 reads SYGVKD. V lost 10 bases and J lost 5, with 20 bases in between. This CDR3 is built from 14 residues. The chain's CDR3 is CATQTGLHWETQYF. In nucleotides, the CDR3 is TGTGCCACCCAGACAGGCCTCCACTGGGAGACCCAGTACTTC.

This clone showed up just a few times. At one end, the junction sequence differs from germline, possibly due to a read error. Here the CDR3 DNA reads TGTGCTAGCAGCTTATCTCCTGGCACTGAAGCTTTCTTT. Translated, it gives CASSLSPGTEAFF. The rearrangement joins TRBV7-7 to TRBJ1-1; D gene ambiguous. CDR1 is SSHAT and CDR2 is FNYEAQ in the germline V gene (reference sequence). This CDR3 has 13 amino acids.

The table lists this clone with a few counts. The chain links TRBV9 to TRBJ2-1; the D is unclear. The CDR3 runs to 12 residues. V lost 2 bases and J 2 bases, leaving 2 bases between the germline ends. CDR1 is SGDLS and CDR2 is YYNGEE in the germline V gene. The CDR3 DNA follows: TGTGCCAGCAGCGTCACCTACAATGAGCAGTTCTTC. Encoded protein: CASSVTYNEQFF.

The V and J genes are TRBV25-1 and TRBJ2-3, with TRBD2 matching 12 bases. The CDR3 spans 16 residues. Germline V lookup: CDR1 MGHDK, CDR2 SYGVNS. V gave up 6 bases and J gave up 2 bases; unmatched junction bases: 6. The CDR3 DNA reads TGTGCCAGCAGCGACGGACTAGCGGGACTCACAGATACGCAGTATTTT. Its protein product is CASSDGLAGLTDTQYF.

The chain combines TRBV2 with TRBJ1-1; possible D gene TRBD1, 6 bases. Per germline, CDR1 SNHLY and CDR2 FYNNEI. V was clipped by 6 bases and J by 4 bases, with 12 bases between them. The CDR3 extends over 13 amino acids. CDR3 sequence reads: CASSDRFGTEAFF. DNA of the CDR3: TGTGCCAGCAGCGACAGGTTTGGCACTGAAGCTTTCTTT.

The chain couples TRBV28 to TRBJ2-5; TRBD1 is a possible D gene (5 bases). Germline-derived CDR1 and CDR2 are MDHEN and SYDVKM. V was clipped by 2 bases and J by 5 bases, with 9 bases between them. The CDR3 covers 13 residues. CDR3 DNA sequence: TGTGCCAGCAGTTTACCAGGGTGGGAGACCCAGTACTTC. It specifies CASSLPGWETQYF.

This clone turned up a few times. The chain joins TRBV27 to TRBJ2-7; the match to TRBD1 covers 7 bases. CDR1 and CDR2 (germline): MNHEY, SMNVEV (reference sequence). V shed 2 bases and J 4 bases; nucleotides not matched to a gene: 5. The CDR3 runs to 14 residues. CDR3 region: CASSLTGQDYEQYF. For the CDR3, the DNA is TGTGCCAGCAGTTTAACTGGACAGGATTACGAGCAGTACTTC.

The table lists this clone with a few counts. The chain carries TRBV10-3 and TRBJ1-5; maybe TRBD1 (5 bases). CDR1 and CDR2 from the germline V gene are ENHRY and SYGVKD. V lost 4 bases and J 5 bases, leaving 18 bases between the germline ends. This CDR3 is 16 amino acids long. The chain's CDR3 is CAISGRGEGADQPQHF. The CDR3 nucleotides read TGTGCCATCAGTGGTCGAGGTGAAGGGGCGGATCAGCCCCAGCATTTT.

The rearrangement joins TRBV5-6 to TRBJ1-5; no firm D call. V lost 0 bases to trimming and J lost 6 bases, with 7 bases between them. Germline V gene data show CDR1 as SGHDT and CDR2 as YYEEEE. The CDR3 is 13 residues long. The CDR3: CASSLGVAQPQHF. Written as DNA, the CDR3 is TGTGCCAGCAGCTTGGGGGTGGCTCAGCCCCAGCATTTT.

A word on this clone: One junction end disagrees with the germline gene, perhaps due to a read error. The sample contains more than one DNA sequence encoding this CDR3. The V and J genes are TRBV5-6 and TRBJ2-7, with D perhaps assigned TRBD1 or TRBD2 (5 bases each). CDR3 length equals 12 residues. Germline CDR1 and CDR2: SGHDT and YYEEEE. CDR3 bases: TGTGCCAGCAGTTTGGGGGTGTACGAGCAGTACTTC. Its translation: CASSLGVYEQYF.

This clone was detected a few times. The CDR3 here is CASRPGPYNEQFF. The CDR3 coding sequence is TGTGCCAGCAGGCCCGGGCCCTACAATGAGCAGTTCTTC. The chain is built from TRBV5-4 and TRBJ2-1; D gene unclear. The V and J ends lost 5 bases and 2 bases respectively, with 8 bases between them. Germline V gene lookup returns CDR1 SGHNT and CDR2 YYREEE (reference sequence). The CDR3 runs to 13 residues.

The gene calls are TRBV2 and TRBJ2-3; D call uncertain. V lost 4 bases and J 5 bases, leaving 13 bases between the germline ends. CDR1 is SNHLY, CDR2 FYNNEI, per germline. CDR3 length: 14 amino acids. CDR3 loop: CASSGEPRGDTQYF. In DNA, the CDR3 is TGTGCCAGCAGTGGGGAACCCCGTGGAGATACGCAGTATTTT. The whole variable domain, filled in from reference TRBV2 and TRBJ2-3, reads EPEVTQTPSHQVTQMGQEVILRCVPISNHLYFYWYRQILGQKVEFLVSFYNNEISEKSEIFDDQFSVERPDGSNFTLKIRSTKLEDSAMYFCASSGEPRGDTQYFGPGTRLTVL.

This clone was picked up a small number of times. This chain uses TRBV19 with TRBJ2-4; D is possibly TRBD2 (6 bases). Deletions cut 3 bases from V and 0 bases from J, with 9 bases between. The length of the CDR3 is 15 residues. Germline CDR1 and CDR2: LNHDA and SQIVND (reference sequence). The CDR3 loop reads CASSIGGVAKNIQYF. In DNA form, the CDR3 reads TGTGCCAGTAGTATCGGAGGGGTAGCCAAAAACATTCAGTACTTC.